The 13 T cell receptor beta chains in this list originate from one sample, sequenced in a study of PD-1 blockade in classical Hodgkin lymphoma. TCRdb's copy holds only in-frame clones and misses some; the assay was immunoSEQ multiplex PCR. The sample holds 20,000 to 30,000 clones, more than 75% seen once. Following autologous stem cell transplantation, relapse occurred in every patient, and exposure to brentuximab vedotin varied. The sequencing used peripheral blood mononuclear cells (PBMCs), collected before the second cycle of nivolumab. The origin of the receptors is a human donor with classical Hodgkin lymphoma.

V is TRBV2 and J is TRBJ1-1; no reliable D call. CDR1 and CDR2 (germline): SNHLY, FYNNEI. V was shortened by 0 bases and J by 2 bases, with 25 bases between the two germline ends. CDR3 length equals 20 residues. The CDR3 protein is CASSEAVRSTTGFLNTEAFF. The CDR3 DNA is TGTGCCAGCAGTGAAGCGGTAAGGTCTACAACCGGTTTTCTTAACACTGAAGCTTTCTTT.

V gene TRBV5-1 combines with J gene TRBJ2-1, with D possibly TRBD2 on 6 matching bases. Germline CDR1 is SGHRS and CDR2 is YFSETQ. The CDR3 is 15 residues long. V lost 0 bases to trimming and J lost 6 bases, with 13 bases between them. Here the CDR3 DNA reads TGCGCCAGCAGCTTGGACGTAGTGGGGGGCAATGAGCAGTTCTTC. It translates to CASSLDVVGGNEQFF. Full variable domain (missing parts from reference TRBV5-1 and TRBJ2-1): KAGVTQTPRYLIKTRGQQVTLSCSPISGHRSVSWYQQTPGQGLQFLFEYFSETQRNKGNFPGRFSGRQFSNSRSEMNVSTLELGDSALYLCASSLDVVGGNEQFFGPGTRLTVL.

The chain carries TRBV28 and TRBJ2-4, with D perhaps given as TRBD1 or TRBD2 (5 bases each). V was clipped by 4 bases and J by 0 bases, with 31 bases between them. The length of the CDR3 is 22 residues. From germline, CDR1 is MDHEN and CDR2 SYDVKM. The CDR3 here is CASSSTDRWGRRLNLAKNIQYF. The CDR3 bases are TGTGCCAGCAGTTCGACCGACCGATGGGGCAGGAGGCTCAACTTAGCCAAAAACATTCAGTACTTC.

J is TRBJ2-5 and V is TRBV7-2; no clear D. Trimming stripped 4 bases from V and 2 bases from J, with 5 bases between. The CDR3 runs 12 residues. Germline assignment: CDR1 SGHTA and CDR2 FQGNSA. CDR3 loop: CASSSRQETQYF. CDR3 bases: TGTGCCAGCAGCTCACGGCAAGAGACCCAGTACTTC.

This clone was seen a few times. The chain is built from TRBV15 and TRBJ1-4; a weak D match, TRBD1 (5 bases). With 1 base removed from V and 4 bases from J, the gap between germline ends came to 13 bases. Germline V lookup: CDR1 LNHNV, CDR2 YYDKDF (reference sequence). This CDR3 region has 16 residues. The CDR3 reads CATSRAGTVVNEKLFF. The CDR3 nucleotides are TGTGCCACCAGCAGAGCCGGGACGGTGGTTAATGAAAAACTGTTTTTT. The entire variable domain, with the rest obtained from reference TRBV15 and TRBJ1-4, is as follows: DAMVIQNPRYQVTQFGKPVTLSCSQTLNHNVMYWYQQKSSQAPKLLFHYYDKDFNNEADTPDNFQSRRPNTSFCFLDIRSPGLGDTAMYLCATSRAGTVVNEKLFFGSGTQLSVL.

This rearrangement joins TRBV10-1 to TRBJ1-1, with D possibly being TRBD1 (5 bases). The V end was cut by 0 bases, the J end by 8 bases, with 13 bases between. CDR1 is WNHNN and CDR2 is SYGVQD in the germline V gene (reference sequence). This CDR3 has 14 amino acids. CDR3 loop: CASSESRSREEAFF. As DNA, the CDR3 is TGCGCCAGCAGTGAGTCGCGTTCCAGGGAAGAAGCTTTCTTT.

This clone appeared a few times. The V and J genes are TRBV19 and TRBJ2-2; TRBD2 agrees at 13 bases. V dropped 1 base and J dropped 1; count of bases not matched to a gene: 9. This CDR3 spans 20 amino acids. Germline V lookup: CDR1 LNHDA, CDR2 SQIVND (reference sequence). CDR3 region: CASSIGIGLAGVLNTGELFF. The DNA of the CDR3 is TGTGCCAGTAGTATAGGAATTGGACTAGCGGGGGTTTTGAACACCGGGGAGCTGTTTTTT.

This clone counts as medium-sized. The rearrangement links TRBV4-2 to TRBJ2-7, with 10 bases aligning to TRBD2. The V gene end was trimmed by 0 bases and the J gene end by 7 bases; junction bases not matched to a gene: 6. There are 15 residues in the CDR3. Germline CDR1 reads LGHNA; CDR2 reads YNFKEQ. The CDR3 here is CASSQDSGGPKEQYF. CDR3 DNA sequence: TGTGCCAGCAGCCAAGATAGCGGGGGGCCCAAAGAGCAGTACTTC.

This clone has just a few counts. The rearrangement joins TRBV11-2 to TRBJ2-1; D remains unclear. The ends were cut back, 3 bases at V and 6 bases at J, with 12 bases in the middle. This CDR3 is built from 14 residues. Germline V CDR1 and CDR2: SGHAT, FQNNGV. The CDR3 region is CASSFSANVNEQFF. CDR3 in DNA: TGTGCCAGCAGCTTCTCAGCGAACGTCAATGAGCAGTTCTTC.

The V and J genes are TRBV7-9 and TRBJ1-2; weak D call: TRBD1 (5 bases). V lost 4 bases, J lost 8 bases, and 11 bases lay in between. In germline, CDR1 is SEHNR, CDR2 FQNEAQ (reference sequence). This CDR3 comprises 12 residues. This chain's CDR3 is CASSSSKGGYTF. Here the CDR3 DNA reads TGTGCCAGCAGCTCGAGCAAGGGGGGCTACACCTTC.

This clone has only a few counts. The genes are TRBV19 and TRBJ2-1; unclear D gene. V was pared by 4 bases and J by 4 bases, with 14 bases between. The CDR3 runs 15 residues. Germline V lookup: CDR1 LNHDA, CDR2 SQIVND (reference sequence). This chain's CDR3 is CASSRAYYPYNEQFF. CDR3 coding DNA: TGTGCCAGTAGTAGAGCATACTACCCTTACAATGAGCAGTTCTTC.

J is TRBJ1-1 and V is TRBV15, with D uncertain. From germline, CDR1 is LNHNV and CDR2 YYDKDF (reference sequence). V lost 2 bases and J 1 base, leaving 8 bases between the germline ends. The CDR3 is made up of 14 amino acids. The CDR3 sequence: CATSRTTPNTEAFF. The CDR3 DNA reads TGTGCCACCAGCAGAACTACACCGAACACTGAAGCTTTCTTT.

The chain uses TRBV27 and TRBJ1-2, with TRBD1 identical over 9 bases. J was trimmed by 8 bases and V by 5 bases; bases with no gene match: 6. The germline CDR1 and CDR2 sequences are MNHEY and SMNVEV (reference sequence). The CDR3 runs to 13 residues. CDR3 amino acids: CASSPGQGGGYTF. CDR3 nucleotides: TGTGCCAGCAGTCCGGGACAGGGTGGGGGCTACACCTTC.